One sample yielded the 4 T cell receptor beta chains listed below, sequenced in a study of OX40 agonist ivuxolimab in advanced cancers. Profiling relied on immunoSEQ multiplex PCR, and the TCRdb table lists in-frame clones only, not all of them. Among about 110,000 clones listed, approximately 90% were seen once. The specimen was CD4+ or CD8+ T cells sorted from blood, collected in a trial of the OX40 agonist ivuxolimab. The receptors shown here come from an adult with an advanced solid tumor such as melanoma, head and neck, liver or kidney cancer.

The CDR3 region has the DNA TGTGCCAGCAGACGACCGATGGTGATGAACACTGAAGCTTTCTTT. Translating it yields CASRRPMVMNTEAFF. V is TRBV6-5 and J is TRBJ1-1; D gene uncertain. Germline V CDR1 and CDR2: MNHEY, SVGAGI. Trimming took 6 bases from V and 0 from J, leaving 14 bases between them. This CDR3 spans 15 amino acids.

The J gene is TRBJ2-1, the V gene TRBV11-2; D remains ambiguous. Germline lookup yields CDR1 SGHAT and CDR2 FQNNGV. Trimming cost V 5 bases and J 5 bases, with 10 bases left between them. The CDR3 contains 13 residues. The CDR3 DNA is TGTGCCAGCAGCCAATATCGGGACAATGAGCAGTTCTTC. Its protein product is CASSQYRDNEQFF.

The chain links TRBV9 to TRBJ1-2; 12 nucleotides line up with TRBD1. CDR3 length: 16 amino acids. With 4 bases clipped from V and 6 bases from J, the junction kept 10 bases outside the gene matches. Germline CDR1 and CDR2: SGDLS and YYNGEE. In DNA form, the CDR3 reads TGTGCCAGCAGCCTCCGTGGGGACAGGGGGCAGGATGGCTACACCTTC. Encoded protein: CASSLRGDRGQDGYTF.

The V gene is TRBV30, the J gene TRBJ2-7; 12 bases fit TRBD1. The trim removed 3 bases at V and 5 bases at J, leaving 11 bases unmatched. CDR1 and CDR2 (germline): GTSNPN, SVGIG (reference sequence). The CDR3 length is 16 residues. The CDR3 region has the DNA TGTGCCTGGAGACCCAAGAGGGGACAGGGGGCTAACGAGCAGTACTTC. Translating it yields CAWRPKRGQGANEQYF.